These 26 T cell receptor beta chains share one sample of origin, sequenced in a study of T cells expressing NK-cell markers. Following a re-call of the 5' RACE reads, TCRdb has one entry per CDR3 protein and lacks DNA. Reported are under 500,000 distinct CDR3 sequences; the ten largest clones contain approximately 7%. Material for sequencing was blood T cells: a sorted CD56 or NKG2C T cell subset, CD4+ or CD8+ T cells, or bulk PBMC T cells (not recorded which). These receptors were obtained from a woman between 18 and 75 years old in good health.

The V gene is TRBV10-2, the J gene TRBJ2-3; the TRBD2 assignment by TCRdb is unverifiable without DNA. CDR3 length: 16 amino acids. The germline CDR1 and CDR2 sequences are WSHSY and SAAADI. CDR3 sequence reads: CAGIKRGRGGTDTQYF.

The rearrangement uses TRBV7-2 and TRBJ2-1. The CDR3 is made up of 16 amino acids. The germline gives CDR1 SGHTA, CDR2 FQGNSA. CDR3 residues: CASSLGLAASYNEQFF.

The chain has TRBV4-2 and TRBJ2-2; the D call of TRBD1 rests on TCRdb alone, since no DNA is present to check it. The CDR3 runs to 15 residues. Germline V gene sequence: CDR1 LGHNA, CDR2 YNFKEQ. The CDR3 spells CASSLMGPAAGELFF.

CDR3 region: CASSLTQGNQPQHF. The chain carries TRBV12-3 or TRBV12-4 and TRBJ1-5. This CDR3 is 14 amino acids long.

The chain carries TRBV12-3 or TRBV12-4 and TRBJ2-5; the TRBD2 assignment by TCRdb is unverifiable without DNA. CDR3 length: 13 residues. This CDR3 is CASSLLAEETQYF.

The rearrangement joins TRBV20-1 to TRBJ1-6; TCRdb's D call, TRBD1, is unchecked because there is no DNA. Germline assignment: CDR1 DFQATT and CDR2 SNEGSKA (reference sequence). The CDR3 is 15 residues long. The CDR3 loop reads CSARDRTVPNSPLHF.

V is TRBV7-9 and J is TRBJ2-5; TCRdb lists TRBD1, though no DNA is available to test this call. Germline assignment: CDR1 SEHNR and CDR2 FQNEAQ (reference sequence). CDR3 length: 14 residues. CDR3 sequence: CASSLGQPGETQYF.

The chain links TRBV5-1 to TRBJ2-1. The CDR3 runs to 15 residues. Germline values: CDR1 SGHRS, CDR2 YFSETQ. This CDR3 is CASSLGESSYNEQFF.

The chain couples TRBV9 to TRBJ2-2. Germline assignment: CDR1 SGDLS and CDR2 YYNGEE. This CDR3 region has 13 residues. CDR3 sequence: CASRPQNTGELFF.

The chain is built from TRBV25-1 and TRBJ2-2; TCRdb calls TRBD1, which cannot be checked without DNA. The CDR3 loop spans 13 amino acids. Germline loops: CDR1 MGHDK, CDR2 SYGVNS. CDR3 sequence: CASSRAGVGELFF.

The chain carries TRBV9 and TRBJ1-2; TCRdb names TRBD1, which stays unverified in the absence of DNA. Germline V CDR1 and CDR2: SGDLS, YYNGEE. CDR3 size: 14 residues. CDR3 residues: CASSAGQGPYGYTF.

V and J are TRBV9 and TRBJ1-1; TCRdb returns TRBD1, unconfirmable since there is no DNA. CDR3 length: 15 amino acids. Germline loops: CDR1 SGDLS, CDR2 YYNGEE. This chain's CDR3 is CASSVGGGIDTEAFF. Combining the CDR3 with reference TRBV9 and TRBJ1-1 gives the whole variable domain DSGVTQTPKHLITATGQRVTLRCSPRSGDLSVYWYQQSLDQGLQFLIQYYNGEERAKGNILERFSAQQFPDLHSELNLSSLELGDSALYFCASSVGGGIDTEAFFGQGTRLTVV.

V is TRBV12-3 or TRBV12-4 and J is TRBJ1-2. The CDR3 contains 11 residues. The CDR3 reads CASSLDAGGSF.

The chain employs TRBV6-1 and TRBJ2-7; as DNA is missing, the TRBD1 call by TCRdb cannot be tested. Germline values: CDR1 MNHNS, CDR2 SASEGT. This CDR3 contains 14 residues. CDR3: CASSGQGGPYEQYF.

The gene calls are TRBV29-1 and TRBJ1-3; absent DNA, TCRdb's TRBD1 call cannot be checked. The CDR3 covers 13 residues. Germline CDR1 and CDR2: SQVTM and ANQGSEA. The chain's CDR3 is CSVGGGSGNTIYF.

The CDR3 spells CASSKAARYDLAKNIQYF. The chain recombines TRBV6-2 or TRBV6-3 with TRBJ2-4; TCRdb's assignment of TRBD2 cannot be checked, as there is no DNA. CDR3 length: 18 residues. Per germline, CDR1 MNHEY and CDR2 SVGEGT.

The chain carries TRBV5-8 and TRBJ1-6; no DNA is available, so the TRBD1 call from TCRdb remains unchecked. The CDR3 has 15 amino acids. Germline V gene lookup returns CDR1 SGHTS and CDR2 YDEGEE. CDR3 loop: CASSHGTVSNSPLHF.

The rearrangement joins TRBV5-4 to TRBJ1-4; TCRdb lists TRBD1, though no DNA is available to test this call. The CDR3 extends over 14 amino acids. Germline lookup yields CDR1 SGHNT and CDR2 YYREEE (reference sequence). CDR3 amino acids: CASSNRGEYEKLFF. The whole variable domain, filled in from reference TRBV5-4 and TRBJ1-4, reads ETGVTQSPTHLIKTRGQQVTLRCSSQSGHNTVSWYQQALGQGPQFIFQYYREEENGRGNFPPRFSGLQFPNYSSELNVNALELDDSALYLCASSNRGEYEKLFFGSGTQLSVL.

The rearrangement joins TRBV30 to TRBJ2-1. The CDR3 length is 13 residues. Germline CDR1 reads GTSNPN; CDR2 reads SVGIG (reference sequence). CDR3 protein: CAWSVTSQEEQFF.

This chain links TRBV28 with TRBJ2-1. CDR1 MDHEN and CDR2 SYDVKM come from the germline V gene. The CDR3 is made up of 15 amino acids. CDR3 sequence reads: CASRYFSSSYNEQFF.

The chain employs TRBV7-2 and TRBJ2-3; TCRdb selects TRBD2, and the lack of DNA leaves this call unchecked. Germline V gene lookup returns CDR1 SGHTA and CDR2 FQGNSA. The length of the CDR3 is 16 residues. The CDR3 reads CASSLVRGGPADTQYF.

The gene calls are TRBV7-2 and TRBJ2-3; the D call of TRBD1 rests on TCRdb alone, since no DNA is present to check it. CDR1 is SGHTA and CDR2 is FQGNSA in the germline V gene. The CDR3 covers 14 residues. CDR3 amino acids: CASSLAAGQDTQYF.

V and J are TRBV20-1 and TRBJ2-7. This CDR3 has 14 residues. Germline V lookup: CDR1 DFQATT, CDR2 SNEGSKA (reference sequence). This CDR3 is CSASHARGRLEQYF.

The chain uses TRBV6-6 and TRBJ1-2; without DNA, the TCRdb call of TRBD1 cannot be checked. CDR3 length: 13 amino acids. Germline V gene data show CDR1 as MNHNY and CDR2 as SVGAGI (reference sequence). The CDR3 loop is CAIQTRPVGGYTF.

The rearrangement joins TRBV7-2 to TRBJ1-2; TCRdb returns TRBD1, unconfirmable since there is no DNA. This CDR3 is 13 amino acids long. Looked up from germline, CDR1 is SGHTA and CDR2 is FQGNSA. CDR3 sequence: CASSLVGAGGYTF.

The chain has TRBV5-6 and TRBJ2-4. Germline CDR1 reads SGHDT; CDR2 reads YYEEEE. The CDR3 spans 14 residues. The CDR3: CASSFGYGGNIQYF.